Presented here are 23 T cell receptor beta chains from one specimen sequenced in a study of T cell changes during pregnancy in multiple sclerosis. Generated by immunoSEQ multiplex PCR, the TCRdb table keeps only in-frame clones and is missing some. Of 60,000 to 65,000 clones in the sample, just under 95% were seen once. The specimen comprised peripheral blood, sampled in the second trimester of pregnancy. The receptors derive from a female donor with multiple sclerosis, enrolled in a pregnancy study.

This chain connects TRBV9 to TRBJ2-1, with no clear D. V was trimmed by 0 bases and J by 10 bases, leaving 14 bases between them. Germline values: CDR1 SGDLS, CDR2 YYNGEE. The CDR3 length is 14 residues. CDR3 nucleotide sequence: TGTGCCAGCAGCGTAGGATCAGGTTCCAGGGAGCAGTTCTTC. Translating it yields CASSVGSGSREQFF.

The chain links TRBV10-3 to TRBJ2-7; D might be TRBD2 (6 bases). Trimming took 10 bases from V and 0 from J, leaving 16 bases between them. CDR1 ENHRY and CDR2 SYGVKD come from the germline V gene. The CDR3 totals 14 residues. The CDR3 loop reads CATRDSSSSYEQYF. CDR3 nucleotides: TGTGCCACCCGGGACTCTTCTAGCTCCTACGAGCAGTACTTC.

This sequence joins TRBV11-2 and TRBJ2-1; 12 positions match TRBD2. J lost 8 bases, V lost 2 bases, and 10 bases had no gene match. CDR3 length: 17 residues. Germline V gene lookup returns CDR1 SGHAT and CDR2 FQNNGV. The CDR3 nucleotides are TGTGCCAGCAGCTTACGGCTAGCGGGAGGGCCCACCGATGAGCAGTTCTTC. It translates to CASSLRLAGGPTDEQFF.

Details on this clone: At one boundary the junction diverges from the germline segment, which might be a read error. The chain employs TRBV29-1 and TRBJ2-5; D ambiguous. This CDR3 comprises 13 residues. The V gene's germline CDR1 is SQVTM and CDR2 ANQGSEA. In nucleotides, the CDR3 is TGCAGCGTTGATTTGCCAACTCAAGAGGCCCAGTACTTC. Translated: CSVDLPTQEAQYF.

The chain carries TRBV7-9 and TRBJ1-4; TRBD1 agrees at 7 bases. This CDR3 is built from 18 residues. Germline CDR1 and CDR2: SEHNR and FQNEAQ (reference sequence). V lost 2 bases, J lost 8 bases, and 17 bases stayed unmatched. CDR3: CASSLLGGLQGTGEKLFF. CDR3 bases: TGTGCCAGCAGCTTACTTGGCGGCCTACAGGGGACGGGGGAAAAACTGTTTTTT.

The chain combines TRBV5-1 with TRBJ2-1; TRBD2 aligns across 9 bases. The CDR3 runs to 14 residues. Germline V CDR1 and CDR2: SGHRS, YFSETQ. J gave up 0 bases and V 5 bases, and 0 bases lay outside the gene matches. The CDR3 region has the DNA TGCGCCAGCAGACTAGCGGGCTCCTACAATGAGCAGTTCTTC. Protein sequence: CASRLAGSYNEQFF.

The chain employs TRBV4-1 and TRBJ1-6, with D perhaps matching TRBD1 (5 bases). V was shortened by 3 bases and J by 12 bases, with 9 bases between the two germline ends. The CDR3 loop spans 12 amino acids. The germline V gene encodes CDR1 MGHRA and CDR2 YSYEKL. Written as DNA, the CDR3 is TGCGCCAGCAGCCAGGAGCAGGGACCCCTCCACTTT. Translated, it gives CASSQEQGPLHF.

This chain connects TRBV4-1 to TRBJ1-1; D remains ambiguous. The CDR3 is 13 residues long. Per germline, CDR1 MGHRA and CDR2 YSYEKL. Between the trimmed V and J ends, which lost 6 bases and 11 bases, there was a span of 19 bases. The CDR3 loop is CASSRRWEGRAFF. For the CDR3, the DNA is TGCGCCAGCAGTCGAAGATGGGAGGGTAGGGCTTTCTTT.

In this sample, this clone turned up a few times. The chain employs TRBV29-1 and TRBJ1-1; a weak D match, TRBD1 (5 bases). V was cut by 7 bases and J by 4 bases, with 19 bases left in between. This CDR3 has 14 residues. From germline, CDR1 is SQVTM and CDR2 ANQGSEA. CDR3 protein: CSANPQGGGTEAFF. The CDR3 nucleotides are TGCAGCGCAAACCCCCAGGGCGGCGGCACTGAAGCTTTCTTT.

The chain carries TRBV9 and TRBJ2-5; 10 nucleotides align to TRBD2. Germline CDR1 and CDR2: SGDLS and YYNGEE. V dropped 0 bases and J dropped 5; count of bases not matched to a gene: 7. The CDR3 is 16 amino acids. For the CDR3, the DNA is TGTGCCAGCAGCGTAGGGCTAGCGGGAGAGGTGGAGACCCAGTACTTC. Its protein product is CASSVGLAGEVETQYF.

The chain recombines TRBV9 with TRBJ2-3; maybe TRBD2 (5 bases). V was pared by 4 bases and J by 1 base, with 19 bases between. The CDR3 loop spans 17 amino acids. The germline gives CDR1 SGDLS, CDR2 YYNGEE. DNA of the CDR3: TGTGCCAGCAGCTTTTCGGGGATCCAAGCTGGCACAGATACGCAGTATTTT. Protein: CASSFSGIQAGTDTQYF. The full variable domain, completed using reference TRBV9 and TRBJ2-3, is DSGVTQTPKHLITATGQRVTLRCSPRSGDLSVYWYQQSLDQGLQFLIQYYNGEERAKGNILERFSAQQFPDLHSELNLSSLELGDSALYFCASSFSGIQAGTDTQYFGPGTRLTVL.

CDR3 sequence (DNA): TGTGCCTGGAGCCGGGAGGGGGGGACTGAAGCTTTCTTT. Protein sequence: CAWSREGGTEAFF. The V call is TRBV30, the J call TRBJ1-1; maybe TRBD1 (6 bases). V lost 3 bases and J lost 5, with 13 bases in between. Germline-derived CDR1 and CDR2 are GTSNPN and SVGIG (reference sequence). The CDR3 has 13 residues.

The CDR3: CASSPRQEYSNQPQHF. The CDR3, as DNA: TGTGCCAGCTCACCGCGACAGGAGTATAGCAATCAGCCCCAGCATTTT. The chain links TRBV18 to TRBJ1-5; a possible D gene is TRBD1 (6 bases). The CDR3 loop spans 16 amino acids. Trimming removed 3 bases at V and 0 bases at J, with 12 bases between. Germline loops: CDR1 KGHSH, CDR2 LQKENI.

The chain has TRBV6-5 and TRBJ2-1; TRBD1 matches 9 bases. The V gene's germline CDR1 is MNHEY and CDR2 SVGAGI. Trimming took 6 bases from V and 9 from J; bases not matched to a gene: 6. This CDR3 is built from 13 residues. CDR3 nucleotides: TGTGCCAGCAGGGACAGGGGCACCGGTGAGCAGTTCTTC. This codes for CASRDRGTGEQFF.

This clone was counted only a few times. This chain links TRBV28 with TRBJ1-5, with D possibly TRBD1 on 5 matching bases. V lost 8 bases and J lost 3, with 8 bases in between. The CDR3 sequence is 12 residues long. Germline CDR1 is MDHEN and CDR2 is SYDVKM. The DNA of the CDR3 is TGTGCCAGCGACAGAAACAATCAGCCCCAGCATTTT. It specifies CASDRNNQPQHF.

The V gene is TRBV7-9, the J gene TRBJ1-1, with unresolved D. The CDR3 has 16 residues. Germline V CDR1 and CDR2: SEHNR, FQNEAQ (reference sequence). Trimming shortened V by 2 bases and J by 0 bases, and 13 bases separated the two germline ends. Written as DNA, the CDR3 is TGTGCCAGCAGCTTATCCGTTGCGGCCATGAACACTGAAGCTTTCTTT. Encoded protein: CASSLSVAAMNTEAFF.

The rearrangement joins TRBV5-4 to TRBJ2-5, with 7 bases aligning to TRBD2. Germline loops: CDR1 SGHNT, CDR2 YYREEE (reference sequence). The CDR3 extends over 14 amino acids. J lost 4 bases, V lost 2 bases, and 5 bases had no gene match. CDR3 sequence: CASSFRGSSETQYF. The CDR3 DNA follows: TGTGCCAGCAGCTTCCGCGGGAGTTCAGAGACCCAGTACTTC. The variable domain in full, with the rest retrieved from reference TRBV5-4 and TRBJ2-5, is ETGVTQSPTHLIKTRGQQVTLRCSSQSGHNTVSWYQQALGQGPQFIFQYYREEENGRGNFPPRFSGLQFPNYSSELNVNALELDDSALYLCASSFRGSSETQYFGPGTRLLVL.

A note on this clone: No DNA is shown, since the ends of the CDR3 on it are uncertain; the CDR3 is the one TCRdb lists. The chain recombines TRBV28 with TRBJ1-5; the table's D call, TRBD1, was not checked against the DNA. The CDR3 length equals 12 residues, ends included. Germline CDR1 is MDHEN and CDR2 is SYDVKM. The CDR3 sequence is CASSILGADQHF.

This chain joins TRBV29-1 and TRBJ2-5, with TRBD1 identical over 9 bases. The J segment lost 2 bases and the V segment lost 4 bases, leaving 8 bases of the junction unmatched. Germline CDR1 and CDR2: SQVTM and ANQGSEA. The CDR3 spans 15 residues. The CDR3, as DNA: TGCAGCGTTGGGGGAGGGGGACAGGGTCAAGAGACCCAGTACTTC. Residues: CSVGGGGQGQETQYF.

This clone was seen only once. The genes are TRBV5-1 and TRBJ1-4; 8 bases fit TRBD1. Trimming took 0 bases from V and 6 from J; bases not matched to a gene: 4. The CDR3 length is 15 residues. Germline V gene sequence: CDR1 SGHRS, CDR2 YFSETQ. CDR3 nucleotide sequence: TGCGCCAGCAGCTTGGGGCAGGGGGCGGATGAAAAACTGTTTTTT. Translating gives CASSLGQGADEKLFF.

The V gene is TRBV5-1, the J gene TRBJ2-7; 8 bases map to TRBD2. Germline CDR1 and CDR2: SGHRS and YFSETQ. V shed 4 bases and J 6 bases; nucleotides not matched to a gene: 15. This CDR3 has 16 amino acids. CDR3 nucleotides: TGCGCCAGCAGCCTCTTTTGGGGCGGGGGGCGAAGCGAGCAGTACTTC. The encoded protein is CASSLFWGGGRSEQYF.

The chain recombines TRBV5-4 with TRBJ2-7, with D maybe TRBD2 (6 bases). Per germline, CDR1 SGHNT and CDR2 YYREEE (reference sequence). This CDR3 is 15 amino acids long. The V gene lost 4 bases and the J gene lost 1 base, with 15 bases spanning the gap. CDR3 sequence reads: CASSLGTALSYEQYF. For the CDR3, the DNA is TGTGCCAGCAGCCTGGGGACTGCTTTGTCCTACGAGCAGTACTTC.

This chain joins TRBV19 and TRBJ2-1, with 10 positions matching TRBD2. Looked up from germline, CDR1 is LNHDA and CDR2 is SQIVND (reference sequence). CDR3 length: 14 residues. The CDR3 region is CATSSGREYNEQFF. CDR3 DNA: TGTGCAACCTCTAGCGGGAGAGAGTACAATGAGCAGTTCTTC.